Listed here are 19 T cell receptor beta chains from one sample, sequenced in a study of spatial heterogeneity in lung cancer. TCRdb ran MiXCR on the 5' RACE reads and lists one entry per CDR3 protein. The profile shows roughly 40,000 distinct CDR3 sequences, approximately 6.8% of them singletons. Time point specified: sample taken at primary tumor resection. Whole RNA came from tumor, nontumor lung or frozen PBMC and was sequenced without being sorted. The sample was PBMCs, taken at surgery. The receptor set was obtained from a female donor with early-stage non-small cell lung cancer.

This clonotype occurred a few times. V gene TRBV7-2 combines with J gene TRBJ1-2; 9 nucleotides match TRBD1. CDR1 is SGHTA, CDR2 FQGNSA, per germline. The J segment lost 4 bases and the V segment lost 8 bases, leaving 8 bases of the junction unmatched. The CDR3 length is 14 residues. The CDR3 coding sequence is TGTGCCAGCGACAGGGGGTTCTCGGGCTATGGCTACACCTTC. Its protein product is CASDRGFSGYGYTF.

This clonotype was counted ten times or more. As DNA, the CDR3 is TGTGCCAGCAGCCCCCGACTAGCGGGGGCCGGATTTCCTAGCACAGATACGCAGTATTTT. It is translated as CASSPRLAGAGFPSTDTQYF. This rearrangement joins TRBV7-9 to TRBJ2-3, with 12 bases that match TRBD2. Germline V gene lookup returns CDR1 SEHNR and CDR2 FQNEAQ (reference sequence). The CDR3 is 20 residues long. The ends lost 5 bases at V and 0 bases at J; junction bases unmatched: 15.

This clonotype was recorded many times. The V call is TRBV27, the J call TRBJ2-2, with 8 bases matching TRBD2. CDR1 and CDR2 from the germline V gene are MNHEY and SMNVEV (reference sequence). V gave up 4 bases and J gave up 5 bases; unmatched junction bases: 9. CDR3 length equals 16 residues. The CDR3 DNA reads TGTGCCAGCAGTTCCCTCCGGGGGGGAAATACCGGGGAGCTGTTTTTT. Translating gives CASSSLRGGNTGELFF.

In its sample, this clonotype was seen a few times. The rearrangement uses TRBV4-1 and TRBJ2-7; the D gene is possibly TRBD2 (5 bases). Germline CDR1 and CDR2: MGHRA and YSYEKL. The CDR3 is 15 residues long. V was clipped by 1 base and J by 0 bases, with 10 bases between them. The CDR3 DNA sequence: TGCGCCAGCAGCCAAGTTGCGGGTAGCTCCTACGAGCAGTACTTC. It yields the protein CASSQVAGSSYEQYF.

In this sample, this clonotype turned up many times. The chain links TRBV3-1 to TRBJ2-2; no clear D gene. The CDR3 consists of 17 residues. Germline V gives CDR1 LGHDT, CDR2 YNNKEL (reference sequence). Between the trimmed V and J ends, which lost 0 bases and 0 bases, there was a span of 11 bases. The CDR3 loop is CASSQDRKAANTGELFF. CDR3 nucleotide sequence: TGTGCCAGCAGCCAAGACAGGAAGGCAGCGAACACCGGGGAGCTGTTTTTT.

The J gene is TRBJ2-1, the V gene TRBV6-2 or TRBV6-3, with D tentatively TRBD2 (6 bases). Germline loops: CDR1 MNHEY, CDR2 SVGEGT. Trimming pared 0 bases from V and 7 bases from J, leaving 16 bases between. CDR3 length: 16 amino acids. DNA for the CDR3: TGTGCCAGCAGTTACTCTAAACTAGCACTCACAAATGAGCAGTTCTTC. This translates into CASSYSKLALTNEQFF.

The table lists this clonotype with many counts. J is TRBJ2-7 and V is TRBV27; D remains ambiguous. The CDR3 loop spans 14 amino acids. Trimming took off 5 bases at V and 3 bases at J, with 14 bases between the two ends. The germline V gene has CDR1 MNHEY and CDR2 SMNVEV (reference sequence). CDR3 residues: CASSHPAGLYEQYF. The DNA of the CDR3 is TGTGCCAGCAGTCACCCGGCAGGCCTCTACGAGCAGTACTTC.

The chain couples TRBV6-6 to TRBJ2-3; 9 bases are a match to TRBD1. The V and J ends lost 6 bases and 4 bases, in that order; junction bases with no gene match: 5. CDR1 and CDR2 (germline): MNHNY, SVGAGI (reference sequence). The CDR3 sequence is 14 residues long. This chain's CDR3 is CASRWTGDADTQYF. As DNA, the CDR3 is TGTGCCAGCAGATGGACAGGGGACGCAGATACGCAGTATTTT.

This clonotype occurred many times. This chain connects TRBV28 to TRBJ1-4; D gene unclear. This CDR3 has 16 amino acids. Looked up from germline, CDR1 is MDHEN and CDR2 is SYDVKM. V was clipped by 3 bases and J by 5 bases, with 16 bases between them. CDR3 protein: CASSFPGGIRNEKLFF. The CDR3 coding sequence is TGTGCCAGCAGTTTCCCAGGAGGTATAAGGAATGAAAAACTGTTTTTT.

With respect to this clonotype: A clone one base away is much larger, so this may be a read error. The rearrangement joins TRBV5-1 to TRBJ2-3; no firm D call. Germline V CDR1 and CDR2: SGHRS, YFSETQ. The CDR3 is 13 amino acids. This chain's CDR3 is CASGLYGTVTQYF. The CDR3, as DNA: TGCGCCAGCGGGTTATACGGCACAGTTACGCAGTATTTT. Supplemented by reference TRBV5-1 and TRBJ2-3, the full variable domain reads KAGVTQTPRYLIKTRGQQVTLSCSPISGHRSVSWYQQTPGQGLQFLFEYFSETQRNKGNFPGRFSGRQFSNSRSEMNVSTLELGDSALYLCASGLYGTVTQYFGPGTRLTVL.

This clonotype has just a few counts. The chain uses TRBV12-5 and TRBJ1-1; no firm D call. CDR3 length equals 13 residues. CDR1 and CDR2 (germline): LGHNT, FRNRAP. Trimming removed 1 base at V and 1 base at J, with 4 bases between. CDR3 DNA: TGTGCTAGTGGTTTGGAGGAGAACACTGAAGCTTTCTTT. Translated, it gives CASGLEENTEAFF.

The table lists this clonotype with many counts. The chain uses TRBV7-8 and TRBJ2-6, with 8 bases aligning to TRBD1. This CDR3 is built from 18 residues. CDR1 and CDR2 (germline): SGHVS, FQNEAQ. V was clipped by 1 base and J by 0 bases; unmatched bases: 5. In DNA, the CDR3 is TGTGCCAGCAGCTTAGTGGACAGGGCTATCTCTGGGGCCAACGTCCTGACTTTC. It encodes CASSLVDRAISGANVLTF. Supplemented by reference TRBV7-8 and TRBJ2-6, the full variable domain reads GAGVSQSPRYKVAKRGQDVALRCDPISGHVSLFWYQQALGQGPEFLTYFQNEAQLDKSGLPSDRFFAERPEGSVSTLKIQRTQQEDSAVYLCASSLVDRAISGANVLTFGAGSRLTVL.

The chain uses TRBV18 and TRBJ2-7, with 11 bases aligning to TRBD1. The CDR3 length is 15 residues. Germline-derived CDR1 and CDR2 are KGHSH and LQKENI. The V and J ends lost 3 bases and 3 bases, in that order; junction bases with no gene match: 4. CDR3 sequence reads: CASSPLGQGDYEQYF. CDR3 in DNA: TGTGCCAGCTCACCGCTGGGACAGGGGGACTACGAGCAGTACTTC.

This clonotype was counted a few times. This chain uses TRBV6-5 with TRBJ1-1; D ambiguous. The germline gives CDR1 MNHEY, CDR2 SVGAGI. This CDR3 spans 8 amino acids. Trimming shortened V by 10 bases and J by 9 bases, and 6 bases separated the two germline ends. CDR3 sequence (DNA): TGTGCCACCCTTAAAGCTTTCTTT. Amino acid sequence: CATLKAFF.

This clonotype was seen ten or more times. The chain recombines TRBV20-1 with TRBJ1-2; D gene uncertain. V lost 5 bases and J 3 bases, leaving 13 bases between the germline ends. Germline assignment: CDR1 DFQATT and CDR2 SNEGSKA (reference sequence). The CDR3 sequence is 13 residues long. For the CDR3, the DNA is TGCAGTGCTGACTGGGCGGACTACTATGGCTACACCTTC. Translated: CSADWADYYGYTF.

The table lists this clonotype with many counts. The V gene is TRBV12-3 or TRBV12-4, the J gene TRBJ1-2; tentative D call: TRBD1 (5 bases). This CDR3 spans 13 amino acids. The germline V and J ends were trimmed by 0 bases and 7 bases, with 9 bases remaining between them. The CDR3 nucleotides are TGTGCCAGCAGTTTAGCATGGGACTTTGGCTACACCTTC. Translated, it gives CASSLAWDFGYTF.

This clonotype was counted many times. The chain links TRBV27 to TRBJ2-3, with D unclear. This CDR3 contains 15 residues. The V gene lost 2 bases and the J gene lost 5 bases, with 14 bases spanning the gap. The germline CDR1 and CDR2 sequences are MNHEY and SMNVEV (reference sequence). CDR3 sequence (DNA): TGTGCCAGCAGTTTACCAGCTCTTGCAAAAGATACGCAGTATTTT. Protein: CASSLPALAKDTQYF.

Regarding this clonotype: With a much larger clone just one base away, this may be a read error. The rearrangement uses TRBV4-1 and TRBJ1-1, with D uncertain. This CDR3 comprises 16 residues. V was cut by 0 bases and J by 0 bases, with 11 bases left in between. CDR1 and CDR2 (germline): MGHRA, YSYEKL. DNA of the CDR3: TGCGCCAGCAGCCAAGATTGGTCCACCGTGAACACTGAAGCTTTCTTT. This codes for CASSQDWSTVNTEAFF.

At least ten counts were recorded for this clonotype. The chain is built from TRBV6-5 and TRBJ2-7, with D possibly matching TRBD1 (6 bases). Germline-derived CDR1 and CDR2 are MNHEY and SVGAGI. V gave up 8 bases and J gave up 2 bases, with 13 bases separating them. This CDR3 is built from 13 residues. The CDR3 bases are TGTGCCAGCGCCGGGGACATGACCTACGAGCAGTACTTC. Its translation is CASAGDMTYEQYF.